This passage covers 8 T cell receptor beta chains from one sample sequenced in a study of shared clonotypes between healthy human individuals. Sequencing used immunoSEQ multiplex PCR; TCRdb keeps in-frame clones, though not all of them. This sample has 550,000 to 800,000 clones, with roughly 87% found just once. Specimen: memory CD8+ T cells from PBMCs. The sample's subset: CD45RO+ cells pooled with CCR7-negative TemRA cells. The receptors here all came from a young man in good health. Some clones in this sample may be carry-over from other donors' samples.

This clone has a single count. The rearrangement uses TRBV28 and TRBJ1-2; D is possibly TRBD1 (6 bases). The length of the CDR3 is 15 residues. Germline V gene sequence: CDR1 MDHEN, CDR2 SYDVKM. Trimming cost V 4 bases and J 4 bases, with 16 bases left between them. The CDR3 DNA sequence: TGTGCCAGCAGTTCCCTAGGGGGTTTGGGCTATGGCTACACCTTC. As protein: CASSSLGGLGYGYTF.

The chain has TRBV2 and TRBJ2-5; maybe TRBD1 (7 bases). The CDR3 is 13 residues long. Germline V gene data show CDR1 as SNHLY and CDR2 as FYNNEI. Deletions cut 7 bases from V and 4 bases from J, with 13 bases between. In DNA form, the CDR3 reads TGTGCCAGCATAAGGAGGGGGCGAGAGACCCAGTACTTC. Its translation: CASIRRGRETQYF. Filled out from reference TRBV2 and TRBJ2-5, the complete variable domain reads EPEVTQTPSHQVTQMGQEVILRCVPISNHLYFYWYRQILGQKVEFLVSFYNNEISEKSEIFDDQFSVERPDGSNFTLKIRSTKLEDSAMYFCASIRRGRETQYFGPGTRLLVL.

This rearrangement joins TRBV6-6 to TRBJ2-2; 12 bases agree with TRBD2. The CDR3 has 16 amino acids. Germline loops: CDR1 MNHNY, CDR2 SVGAGI (reference sequence). Germline trimming cut 10 bases from V and 5 bases from J; bases unmatched to any gene: 11. CDR3 sequence: CATSAATSGSTGELFF. The CDR3 nucleotides read TGTGCCACCTCCGCGGCGACTAGCGGGAGTACCGGGGAGCTGTTTTTT.

The rearrangement uses TRBV13 and TRBJ1-4; 8 bases agree with TRBD1. Germline CDR1 reads PRHDT; CDR2 reads FYEKMQ (reference sequence). Trimming took 1 base from V and 1 from J; bases not matched to a gene: 8. The length of the CDR3 is 18 residues. The CDR3 spells CASSLERQGRKTNEKLFF. The CDR3 DNA reads as TGTGCCAGCAGCTTAGAGCGACAGGGGCGGAAAACTAATGAAAAACTGTTTTTT.

The chain links TRBV12-5 to TRBJ1-2; 9 nucleotides line up with TRBD1. The CDR3 extends over 16 amino acids. V dropped 6 bases and J dropped 5; count of bases not matched to a gene: 13. Germline values: CDR1 LGHNT, CDR2 FRNRAP. CDR3 sequence (DNA): TGTGCTAGTGGCCCAACTTCGCGGGACAGGGATTATGGCTACACCTTC. Translating it yields CASGPTSRDRDYGYTF.

The chain has TRBV9 and TRBJ1-2; 7 nucleotides match TRBD1. In germline, CDR1 is SGDLS, CDR2 YYNGEE. Losses at the gene ends were 3 bases for V and 8 bases for J; bases not matched to a gene: 10. CDR3 size: 14 residues. CDR3 sequence: CASSAPGQSLGYTF. The CDR3 region has the DNA TGTGCCAGCAGCGCCCCGGGACAGAGTCTGGGCTACACCTTC.

The rearrangement uses TRBV28 and TRBJ2-4; weak D call: TRBD2 (7 bases). Trimming removed 7 bases from V and 0 bases from J, with 16 bases in between. CDR1 MDHEN and CDR2 SYDVKM come from the germline V gene. This CDR3 is 16 amino acids long. The CDR3 protein is CASNLRGGEAKNIQYF. Here the CDR3 DNA reads TGTGCCAGCAATTTGAGGGGGGGGGAAGCCAAAAACATTCAGTACTTC.

The rearrangement links TRBV6-4 to TRBJ2-7; 8 nucleotides agree with TRBD2. V shed 6 bases, J shed 3 bases, and the junction held 7 bases outside the gene matches. Germline V gene data show CDR1 as MRHNA and CDR2 as SNTAGT. The CDR3 has 14 amino acids. CDR3 region: CASRHSGTFYEQYF. CDR3 in DNA: TGTGCCAGCAGACATAGCGGGACTTTCTACGAGCAGTACTTC.